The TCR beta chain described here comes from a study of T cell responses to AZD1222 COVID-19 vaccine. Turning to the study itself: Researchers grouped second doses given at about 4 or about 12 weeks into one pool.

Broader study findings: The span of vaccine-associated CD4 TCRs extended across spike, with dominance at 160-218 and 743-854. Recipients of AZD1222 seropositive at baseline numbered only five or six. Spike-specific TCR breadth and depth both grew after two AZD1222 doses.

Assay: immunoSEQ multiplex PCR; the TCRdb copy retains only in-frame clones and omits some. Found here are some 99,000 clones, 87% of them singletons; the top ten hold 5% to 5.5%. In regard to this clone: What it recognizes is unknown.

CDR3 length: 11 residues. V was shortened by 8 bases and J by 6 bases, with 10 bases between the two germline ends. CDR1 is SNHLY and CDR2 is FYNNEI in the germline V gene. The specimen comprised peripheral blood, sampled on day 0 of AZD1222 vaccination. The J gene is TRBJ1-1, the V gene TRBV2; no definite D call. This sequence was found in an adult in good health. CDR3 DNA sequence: TGTGCCAGCTTTACATTTCCTGAAGCTTTCTTT. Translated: CASFTFPEAFF.